This record looks at one T cell receptor (beta chain) sequence and its context. CDR1 and CDR2 (germline): SGHDT, YYEEEE. Trimming left V 4 bases short and J 6 bases short, with 19 bases between. The CDR3 covers 15 residues. This sample is drawn from a study of T cells in tuberculosis. Sorting used thawed, overnight-rested PBMC stained with anti-CD3, a viability dye and GMM-loaded CD1B tetramer. The lipid loaded on the CD1B tetramers was C32 glucose monomycolate from Rhodococcus equi. Profiled with immunoSEQ multiplex PCR; TCRdb holds only in-frame clones, not every one. The repertoire holds 85,000 to 100,000 clones, with under 95% as singletons.

The chain employs TRBV5-6 and TRBJ1-2, with D hard to call. The sample was CD1b-GMM tetramer-negative cells sorted from PBMCs. This receptor was taken from an adult woman with latent tuberculosis. CDR3 sequence: CASSPRLLKFDGYTF. CDR3 nucleotide sequence: TGTGCCAGCAGCCCACGACTTTTAAAATTTGATGGCTACACCTTC.